At least ten counts were recorded for the clone carrying this T cell receptor (beta chain). There were TCR beta CDR3 regions amplified from RNA transcripts. A set of HTBI primers served as the primers for a first-round RT-PCR of the TCR CDR3. TCRdb passed the multiplex PCR reads through MiXCR, listing each CDR3 protein once. The sample includes about 640,000 distinct CDR3 sequences, 13% to 15% seen only once; the top ten take around 12%. The CDR3 loop spans 14 amino acids. Germline V gene data show CDR1 as MNHNS and CDR2 as SASEGT. V shed 6 bases and J shed 0 bases, with 11 bases lying between them. This entry belongs to a study of T cells in Graves' hyperthyroidism and ophthalmopathy.

The TCR comes from a woman aged 45 to 65 with Graves' ophthalmopathy. Sequencing used blood. The genes are TRBV6-1 and TRBJ2-5, with a weak D call TRBD1 (5 bases). Here the CDR3 reads CASRPDSHQETQYF. CDR3 DNA sequence: TGTGCCAGCAGACCAGACAGCCACCAAGAGACCCAGTACTTC.